These 17 T cell receptor beta chains share one sample of origin, sequenced in a study of T cell repertoires in cytomegalovirus infection. TCRdb itself ran the reads through MiXCR, one entry per CDR3 protein. The sample shows about 110,000 distinct CDR3 sequences, less than 30% of them seen only once. Their recognized antigens are unknown. The sample here was CD8+ T cells from cultured PBMCs, taken from culture after CMV antigen stimulation. The receptors stem from a human donor in good health (CMV status not recorded). Some clones in this sample may be carry-over from other donors' samples.

The genes are TRBV29-1 and TRBJ2-1; TRBD2 matches at 11 bases. The CDR3 runs to 15 residues. The V gene's germline CDR1 is SQVTM and CDR2 ANQGSEA. V dropped 2 bases and J dropped 8; count of bases not matched to a gene: 8. The CDR3 DNA reads as TGCAGCGTTGAAAGAACTAGCGGGAGCCGCGATGAGCAGTTCTTC. Its protein product is CSVERTSGSRDEQFF.

This chain links TRBV5-5 with TRBJ1-5; maybe TRBD1 (5 bases). V was cut by 0 bases and J by 5 bases, with 15 bases left in between. The CDR3 length is 16 residues. Germline assignment: CDR1 SGHKS and CDR2 YYEKEE (reference sequence). In DNA form, the CDR3 reads TGTGCCAGCAGCTTGGATATCAGGGTAGGGCATCAGCCCCAGCATTTT. This translates into CASSLDIRVGHQPQHF.

This clonotype appeared many times. This CDR3 reads CASSALSGNTIYF. The CDR3 DNA sequence: TGTGCCAGCAGCGCCCTTTCCGGAAACACCATATATTTT. The rearrangement links TRBV7-9 to TRBJ1-3, with no clear D. V lost 5 bases, J lost 4 bases, and 9 bases lay in between. Germline CDR1 SEHNR, CDR2 FQNEAQ (reference sequence). There are 13 residues in the CDR3.

This clonotype was seen more than once but under ten times. The genes are TRBV2 and TRBJ2-1, with 13 positions matching TRBD2. The CDR3 totals 16 residues. The germline V gene encodes CDR1 SNHLY and CDR2 FYNNEI. The DNA of the CDR3 is TGTGTCCGGGGGACTAGCGGGAAACTTATCTACAATGAGCAGTTCTTC. It is translated as CVRGTSGKLIYNEQFF.

In this sample, this clonotype turned up a few times. The rearrangement uses TRBV4-1 and TRBJ1-5, with 10 bases that match TRBD1. The CDR3 contains 18 residues. Germline CDR1 is MGHRA and CDR2 is YSYEKL. V shed 1 base and J 3 bases; nucleotides not matched to a gene: 9. The CDR3 here is CASSQGGGTGVVNQPQHF. DNA of the CDR3: TGCGCCAGCAGCCAAGGAGGAGGGACAGGGGTTGTCAATCAGCCCCAGCATTTT.

The DNA of the CDR3 is TGTGCCAGCAGTGAAGCTCGCGACAGGGACTACGAGCAGTACTTC. Translated, it gives CASSEARDRDYEQYF. The rearrangement uses TRBV6-1 and TRBJ2-7; 7 bases fit TRBD1. V lost 0 bases, J lost 3 bases, and 5 bases stayed unmatched. The germline V gene encodes CDR1 MNHNS and CDR2 SASEGT. The CDR3 runs 15 residues.

This clonotype showed up just a few times. V and J are TRBV24-1 and TRBJ2-3, with D possibly matching TRBD1 (6 bases). The CDR3 runs to 16 residues. Trimming took 5 bases from V and 2 from J, leaving 16 bases between them. Looked up from germline, CDR1 is KGHDR and CDR2 is SFDVKD. DNA of the CDR3: TGTGCCACCAGTGGTGGACAGCTCAAGAACACAGATACGCAGTATTTT. This gives the protein CATSGGQLKNTDTQYF.

V is TRBV12-3 or TRBV12-4 and J is TRBJ1-2; 9 positions agree with TRBD1. V was clipped by 5 bases and J by 1 base; unmatched bases: 2. The length of the CDR3 is 14 residues. This chain's CDR3 is CASSGDRDNYGYTF. In DNA form, the CDR3 reads TGTGCCAGCAGTGGGGACAGGGATAACTATGGCTACACCTTC.

V is TRBV6-2 or TRBV6-3 and J is TRBJ2-7; D uncertain. CDR3 length: 13 residues. CDR1 MNHEY and CDR2 SVGEGT come from the germline V gene. The V end lost 4 bases, the J end lost 7 bases, and 14 bases lay between the germline ends. In DNA form, the CDR3 reads TGTGCCAGCAGTTCCCTAAGTGTAGCTGAGCAGTACTTC. This encodes CASSSLSVAEQYF.

This clonotype has a handful of counts. The genes are TRBV6-1 and TRBJ2-4; D not certain. The V end lost 2 bases, the J end lost 7 bases, and 12 bases lay between the germline ends. Germline CDR1 and CDR2: MNHNS and SASEGT. The CDR3 loop spans 14 amino acids. The CDR3 here is CASSEFGILNIQYF. Written as DNA, the CDR3 is TGTGCCAGCAGTGAATTTGGGATTCTCAACATTCAGTACTTC.

At least ten counts were recorded for this clonotype. The rearrangement joins TRBV7-2 to TRBJ2-3, with D maybe TRBD1 (5 bases). CDR1 is SGHTA and CDR2 is FQGNSA in the germline V gene. The CDR3 has 15 residues. V lost 6 bases, J lost 2 bases, and 15 bases lay in between. CDR3 nucleotides: TGTGCCAGCAGTGCAGGGTTGAAGGACACAGATACGCAGTATTTT. Its translation is CASSAGLKDTDTQYF.

This clonotype was seen a few times. The chain has TRBV7-9 and TRBJ2-7, with a weak D call TRBD2 (5 bases). The CDR3 spans 13 residues. Germline V CDR1 and CDR2: SEHNR, FQNEAQ (reference sequence). Trimming took off 8 bases at V and 6 bases at J, with 17 bases between the two ends. Here the CDR3 reads CASGGDQPPEQYF. The CDR3 DNA reads TGTGCCAGCGGAGGAGATCAGCCCCCCGAGCAGTACTTC.

This clonotype was recorded at least ten times. The chain carries TRBV7-6 and TRBJ2-3, with 7 bases identical to TRBD1. The CDR3 is made up of 16 amino acids. The germline gives CDR1 SGHVS, CDR2 FNYEAQ. Trimming removed 5 bases from V and 1 base from J; junction bases left unmatched: 9. CDR3 loop: CASSPVAGQGTDTQYF. The CDR3 nucleotides read TGTGCCAGCAGCCCCGTAGCCGGACAGGGCACAGATACGCAGTATTTT. The full variable domain, with the rest looked up from reference TRBV7-6 and TRBJ2-3, is GAGVSQSPRYKVTKRGQDVALRCDPISGHVSLYWYRQALGQGPEFLTYFNYEAQQDKSGLPNDRFSAERPEGSISTLTIQRTEQRDSAMYRCASSPVAGQGTDTQYFGPGTRLTVL.

Notes on this clonotype: This may come from a read error, since a much larger clone is one base off. V is TRBV7-9 and J is TRBJ1-5, with D possibly being TRBD1 (5 bases). The germline gives CDR1 SEHNR, CDR2 FQNEAQ (reference sequence). The length of the CDR3 is 14 residues. The CDR3 reads CTSSKTDLNQPQHF. The CDR3 bases are TGTACCAGCAGCAAGACAGATCTCAATCAGCCCCAGCATTTT.

The rearrangement joins TRBV28 to TRBJ1-1, with D perhaps TRBD1 (5 bases). V was shortened by 4 bases and J by 1 base, with 10 bases between the two germline ends. CDR1 is MDHEN, CDR2 SYDVKM, per germline. The CDR3 totals 14 residues. The CDR3 sequence: CASSSLGTNTEAFF. Written as DNA, the CDR3 is TGTGCCAGCAGTTCCCTCGGGACGAACACTGAAGCTTTCTTT.

J is TRBJ1-2 and V is TRBV19, with 7 bases matching TRBD1. Germline CDR1 is LNHDA and CDR2 is SQIVND (reference sequence). Trimming cost V 6 bases and J 2 bases; bases outside gene matches: 6. The CDR3 is made up of 14 amino acids. CDR3 sequence: CASSHRGRNYGYTF. In nucleotides, the CDR3 is TGTGCCAGTAGCCACAGGGGACGGAACTATGGCTACACCTTC. The full variable domain, in which reference TRBV19 and TRBJ1-2 provide the parts outside the CDR3, is DGGITQSPKYLFRKEGQNVTLSCEQNLNHDAMYWYRQDPGQGLRLIYYSQIVNDFQKGDIAEGYSVSREKKESFPLTVTSAQKNPTAFYLCASSHRGRNYGYTFGSGTRLTVV.

V and J are TRBV5-1 and TRBJ2-7, with 7 bases aligning to TRBD2. V was clipped by 0 bases and J by 2 bases; unmatched bases: 5. Germline V gene data show CDR1 as SGHRS and CDR2 as YFSETQ. The CDR3 is 15 amino acids. CDR3 nucleotide sequence: TGCGCCAGCAGCTTGGCATTAGCGGGTACCTACGAGCAGTACTTC. It translates to CASSLALAGTYEQYF.